This TCR beta chain was captured in a study of RUNX1 and TCR beta rearrangement in T-cell leukemia (dated by TCRdb to 2020 to 2022). General notes on the study: The comparison of TCR beta rearrangements and CDR3 junctions set under 15 T-ALLs carrying mono-allelic acquired RUNX1 mutations against over ten T-ALLs that were RUNX1 wildtype. Every RUNX1 mutation in the mutated group was heterozygous, with some eleven located in the Runt homology domain and a few in the transactivation domain. The RUNX1 wildtype T-ALLs were matched for an immature maturation arrest stage, which was defined as lacking cytoplasmic or surface TCR beta protein. To allow a comparison of D1 versus D2 segments, the RUNX1 wildtype T-ALLs were chosen so that each carried at least incomplete clonal TCR beta rearrangements. More diverse maturation arrest stages were spanned by RUNX1-mutated T-ALLs, including cases arrested before the onset of TCR beta rearrangement. TCR beta rearrangements in human T-ALL were analyzed for comparison with findings from a Runx1 knockout mouse model. RUNX1 mutation status of the T-ALL cases had been determined in an earlier study. The multicentric trials consisted of GRAALL-2003 and GRAALL-2005. Genomic DNA was subjected to EuroClonality multiplex PCR, after which TCR rearrangements were assessed by Genescan analysis.

The method was PCR. This sample was sequenced with an Illumina MiSeq. Next generation amplicon sequencing was used to characterize TCR beta DJ and VDJ rearrangements. The paper's processing steps were these. Amplicon sequencing data were analyzed with the Vidjil software to identify clonal TCR beta rearrangements. TCR beta rearrangement characteristics were compared between RUNX1-mutated and wildtype groups using two-tailed Fisher exact tests. TCRdb handled the public reads itself, with Q25 trimming in fastp and clone calling in MiXCR, and kept productive beta chains. Duplicate CDR3 protein sequences are folded into a single record with the most common DNA and genes. The V and J calls shown here were made by TCRdb, not taken from the authors' results. In all, the sample holds a few hundred distinct CDR3 sequences, and about 32% of those were seen once. The top ten hold 35% to 45% of the sample. For oncotyping and quantification of minimal residual disease, T-ALL samples were taken at diagnosis from children and adults treated according to protocol.

This clonotype is hyperexpanded (1% or more). What this receptor recognizes is not known. No much larger clonotype is one base removed from it; base qualities were not supplied. Overall study results and their limits: Similar TCR beta J1 cluster usage was observed in RUNX1-mutated and wildtype T-ALLs, and no significant difference was found. TCR beta CDR3 length or D segment truncation in T-ALLs could not be evaluated because too few clonal rearrangements were available. TCR beta D1 segment usage did not differ significantly between RUNX1-mutated (about 80%) and wildtype (approximately 60%) T-ALL clonal rearrangements. Fewer RUNX1-mutated T-ALLs carried clonal TCR beta rearrangements (roughly 62%) than reported for T-ALL generally (over 75%).

Taken from the germline V gene (reference sequence), the CDR1 and CDR2 loops are DFQATT and SNEGSKA. For this chain, trimming is 1 base at the V end and 3 bases at the J end, and the number of junction bases without a gene match is 3. CDR3 length: 14 amino acids, cysteine to phenylalanine. The retained sequence is limited to the CDR3, 42 bases, with the frame set at the first base. Input material: blood. This clonotype was obtained from a male donor with T-cell acute lymphoblastic leukemia. The rearrangement combines TRBV20-1 with TRBJ2-1; TRBD2 agrees with 7 junctional bases. The CDR3 loop reads CSARVAGDYNEQFF. The nucleotide sequence reads TGCAGTGCTAGAGTGGCGGGGGACTACAATGAGCAGTTCTTC.